These T cell receptor beta chains were read from a single sample in a study of shared clonotypes between healthy human individuals. Profiled with immunoSEQ multiplex PCR; TCRdb holds only in-frame clones, not every one. The sample consists of around 1.1 million clones, roughly 80% of them appearing once. The sample taken for sequencing was memory CD4+ T cells from PBMCs. Source of these receptors: a young man in good health. Some clones in this sample may be carry-over from other donors' samples. CDR3s include the opening cysteine and the closing phenylalanine or tryptophan. The D gene is left open where the match is weak. A clone size is listed for some rows: how often the clone was seen (once, few, many), or a class if it is expanded.

15,TRBV18,TRBJ2-6,NA,NA,CASSPGPTGANVLTF,TGTGCCAGCTCACCGGGGCCAACAGGGGCCAACGTCCTGACTTTC
14,TRBV29-1,TRBJ2-2,NA,NA,CSAQRQANTGELFF,TGCAGCGCCCAGCGACAGGCGAACACCGGGGAGCTGTTTTTT
15,TRBV11-2,TRBJ2-1,NA,TRBD2,CASSFSGTAYNEQFF,TGTGCCAGCAGCTTTAGCGGGACGGCCTACAATGAGCAGTTCTTC
13,TRBV28,TRBJ1-2,NA,NA,CASRSPINYGYTF,TGTGCCAGCAGGAGTCCGATTAACTATGGCTACACCTTC
12,TRBV2,TRBJ2-5,NA,NA,CASSRSEETQYF,TGTGCCAGCAGTAGGTCGGAAGAGACCCAGTACTTC
14,TRBV28,TRBJ1-5,NA,TRBD1,CASSPQGVNQPQHF,TGTGCCAGCAGTCCACAGGGGGTAAATCAGCCCCAGCATTTT
16,TRBV6-5,TRBJ1-1,NA,NA,CASSYSSRGAGKEAFF,TGTGCCAGCAGTTACTCGTCAAGGGGGGCGGGCAAAGAAGCTTTCTTT
15,TRBV6-7,TRBJ1-4,many,NA,CASSYGGTTNEKLFF,TGTGCCAGCAGTTACGGGGGGACTACTAATGAAAAACTGTTTTTT
18,TRBV7-9,TRBJ2-7,NA,NA,CASSLWQVGGPMSYEQYF,TGTGCCAGCAGTTTATGGCAAGTTGGAGGGCCAATGTCCTACGAGCAGTACTTC
14,TRBV29-1,TRBJ2-7,few,NA,CSVEEGTTSYEQYF,TGCAGCGTTGAAGAGGGCACGACGTCCTACGAGCAGTACTTC
12,TRBV30,TRBJ1-5,many,NA,CAWKRSDGPQHF,TGTGCCTGGAAAAGGAGCGATGGGCCCCAGCATTTT
14,TRBV5-6,TRBJ1-3,NA,TRBD1,CASSSSGQGNTIYF,TGTGCCAGCAGCTCTTCGGGACAGGGCAACACCATATATTTT
12,TRBV5-1,TRBJ2-7,NA,NA,CASSLLSDEQYF,TGCGCCAGCAGTCTCCTCTCAGACGAGCAGTACTTC
14,TRBV28,TRBJ1-2,few,TRBD1,CASSLLRTGKGYTF,TGTGCCAGCAGTTTATTGCGGACAGGGAAGGGCTACACCTTC
12,TRBV28,TRBJ1-2,once,NA,CASSSQGSGYTF,TGTGCCAGCAGTTCCCAGGGGAGCGGCTACACCTTC
14,TRBV2,TRBJ1-5,NA,NA,CASTDRHSFPPQHF,TGTGCCAGCACTGACCGGCATTCTTTCCCGCCCCAGCATTTT
13,TRBV29-1,TRBJ2-4,few,NA,CSAEQGGRNIQYF,TGCAGCGCGGAACAGGGGGGGCGAAACATTCAGTACTTC
12,TRBV7-9,TRBJ2-5,NA,NA,CASSQHRETQYF,TGTGCCAGCAGCCAACACCGGGAAACACAGTACTTC
15,TRBV18,TRBJ2-7,NA,TRBD2,CASSALAGGPYEQYF,TGTGCCAGCTCGGCCCTAGCGGGAGGGCCCTACGAGCAGTACTTC
14,TRBV2,TRBJ2-3,NA,NA,CASSGRANTDTQYF,TGTGCCAGCAGTGGACGGGCCAACACAGATACGCAGTATTTT
14,TRBV4-1,TRBJ1-1,NA,NA,CASSPWAENTEAFF,TGCGCCAGCAGCCCCTGGGCGGAGAACACTGAAGCTTTCTTT
16,TRBV11-2,TRBJ1-4,NA,NA,CASSYQSGATNEKLFF,TGTGCCAGCAGCTATCAATCGGGGGCTACTAATGAAAAACTGTTTTTT
12,TRBV30,TRBJ2-5,NA,NA,CAADTSVRTQYF,TGTGCCGCTGATACGTCGGTAAGGACCCAGTACTTC
16,TRBV18,TRBJ1-1,NA,TRBD1,CASSKGTGGWGTEAFF,TGTGCCAGCTCAAAAGGGACAGGGGGCTGGGGCACTGAAGCTTTCTTT
12,TRBV7-9,TRBJ1-4,NA,NA,CASSYEGGTLFF,TGTGCCAGCAGCTACGAGGGGGGGACCCTGTTTTTT
16,TRBV28,TRBJ2-5,NA,NA,CASSDLTGTYQETQYF,TGTGCCAGCAGTGACTTGACAGGGACTTACCAAGAGACCCAGTACTTC
12,TRBV15,TRBJ2-7,NA,NA,CATSGARNEQYF,TGTGCCACCTCAGGGGCGCGGAACGAGCAGTACTTC
16,TRBV6-1,TRBJ2-5,NA,TRBD2,CASSEFSGRAAGTQYF,TGTGCCAGCAGTGAATTCAGCGGGAGGGCCGCCGGGACCCAGTACTTC
14,TRBV6-1,TRBJ1-1,NA,TRBD1,CASSTQGVDTEAFF,TGTGCCAGCAGTACCCAGGGGGTTGACACTGAAGCTTTCTTT
14,TRBV5-1,TRBJ1-2,NA,NA,CASSLARPDYGYTF,TGCGCCAGCAGCTTGGCAAGGCCGGACTATGGCTACACCTTC
11,TRBV20-1,TRBJ2-5,NA,NA,CSAPYGETQYF,TGCAGTGCTCCCTATGGGGAGACCCAGTACTTC
16,TRBV28,TRBJ2-7,NA,NA,CASSLRGRGRLLEQYF,TGTGCCAGCAGTTTACGGGGGAGGGGGCGCCTACTCGAGCAGTACTTC